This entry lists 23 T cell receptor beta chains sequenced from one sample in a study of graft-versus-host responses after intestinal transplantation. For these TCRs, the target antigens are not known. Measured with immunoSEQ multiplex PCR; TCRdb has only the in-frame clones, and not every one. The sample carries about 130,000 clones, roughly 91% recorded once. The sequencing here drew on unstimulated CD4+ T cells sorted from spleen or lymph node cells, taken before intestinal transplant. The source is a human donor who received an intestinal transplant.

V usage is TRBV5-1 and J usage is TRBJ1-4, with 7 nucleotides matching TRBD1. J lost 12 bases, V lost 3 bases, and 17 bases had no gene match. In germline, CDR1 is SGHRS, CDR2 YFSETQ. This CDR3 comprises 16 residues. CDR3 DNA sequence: TGCGCCAGCAGCTCCGGAGGGACAGTGGGATCTGGAGAACTGTTTTTT. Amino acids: CASSSGGTVGSGELFF.

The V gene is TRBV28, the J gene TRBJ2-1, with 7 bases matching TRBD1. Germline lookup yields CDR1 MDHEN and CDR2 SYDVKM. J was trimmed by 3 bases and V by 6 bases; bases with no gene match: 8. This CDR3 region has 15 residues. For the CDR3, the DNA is TGTGCCAGCAGAGGCCCAGGGGGTGACTACAATGAGCAGTTCTTC. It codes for CASRGPGGDYNEQFF.

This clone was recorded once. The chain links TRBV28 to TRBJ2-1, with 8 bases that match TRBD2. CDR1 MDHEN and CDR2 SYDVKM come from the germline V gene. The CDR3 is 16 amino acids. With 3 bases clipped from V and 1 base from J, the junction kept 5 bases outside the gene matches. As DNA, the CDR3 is TGTGCCAGCAGTTTTTATAGCGGGAAATCCTACAATGAGCAGTTCTTC. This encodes CASSFYSGKSYNEQFF. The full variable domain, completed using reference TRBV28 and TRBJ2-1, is DVKVTQSSRYLVKRTGEKVFLECVQDMDHENMFWYRQDPGLGLRLIYFSYDVKMKEKGDIPEGYSVSREKKERFSLILESASTNQTSMYLCASSFYSGKSYNEQFFGPGTRLTVL.

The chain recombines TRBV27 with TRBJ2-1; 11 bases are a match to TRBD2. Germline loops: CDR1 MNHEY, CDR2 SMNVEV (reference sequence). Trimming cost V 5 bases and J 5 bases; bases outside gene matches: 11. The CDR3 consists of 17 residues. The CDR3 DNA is TGTGCCAGCAGTCCGTGGACCGGGACTAGCGGAAACAATGAGCAGTTCTTC. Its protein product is CASSPWTGTSGNNEQFF.

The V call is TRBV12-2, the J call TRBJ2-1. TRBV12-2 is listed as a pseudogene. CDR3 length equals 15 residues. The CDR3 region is CASRHVLRGAGEQFF. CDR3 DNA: TGTGCAAGTCGCCACGTTTTAAGGGGGGCTGGTGAGCAGTTCTTC.

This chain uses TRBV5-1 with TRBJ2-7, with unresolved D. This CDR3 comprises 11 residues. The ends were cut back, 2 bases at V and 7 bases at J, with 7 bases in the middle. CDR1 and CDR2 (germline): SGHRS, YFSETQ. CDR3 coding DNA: TGCGCCAGCAGCTTTCTCGGGGAGCAGTACTTC. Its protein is CASSFLGEQYF. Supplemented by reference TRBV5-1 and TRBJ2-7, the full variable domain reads KAGVTQTPRYLIKTRGQQVTLSCSPISGHRSVSWYQQTPGQGLQFLFEYFSETQRNKGNFPGRFSGRQFSNSRSEMNVSTLELGDSALYLCASSFLGEQYFGPGTRLTVT.

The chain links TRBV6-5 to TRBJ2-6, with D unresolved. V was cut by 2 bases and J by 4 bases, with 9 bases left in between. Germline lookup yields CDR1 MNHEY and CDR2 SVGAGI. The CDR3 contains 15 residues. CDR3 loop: CASSYVGTGANVLTF. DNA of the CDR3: TGTGCCAGCAGTTACGTTGGAACCGGGGCCAACGTCCTGACTTTC.

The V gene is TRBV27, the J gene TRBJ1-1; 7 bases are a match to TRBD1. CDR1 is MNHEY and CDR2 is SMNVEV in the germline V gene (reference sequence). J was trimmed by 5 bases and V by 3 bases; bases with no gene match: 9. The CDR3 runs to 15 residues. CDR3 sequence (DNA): TGTGCCAGCAGTTTGAGGGGGCGAAGTTGGACTGAAGCTTTCTTT. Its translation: CASSLRGRSWTEAFF.

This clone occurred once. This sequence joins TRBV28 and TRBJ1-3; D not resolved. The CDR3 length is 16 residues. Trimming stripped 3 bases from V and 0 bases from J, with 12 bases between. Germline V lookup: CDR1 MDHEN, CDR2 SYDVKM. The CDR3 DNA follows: TGTGCCAGCAGTTTCGGGAAGGGAGCCTCTGGAAACACCATATATTTT. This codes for CASSFGKGASGNTIYF.

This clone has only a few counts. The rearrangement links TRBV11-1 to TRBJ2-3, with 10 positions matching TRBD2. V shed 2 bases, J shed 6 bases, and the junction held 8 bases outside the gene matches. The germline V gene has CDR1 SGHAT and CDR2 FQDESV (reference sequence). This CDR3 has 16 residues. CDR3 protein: CASSLRLAGVLDTQYF. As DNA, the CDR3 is TGTGCCAGCAGCTTAAGGCTAGCGGGAGTTTTGGATACGCAGTATTTT.

The DNA for the CDR3 is TGTGCCACCCGAAGACAGGGAGGCACTGAAGCTTTCTTT. It encodes CATRRQGGTEAFF. The chain links TRBV28 to TRBJ1-1, with TRBD1 identical over 7 bases. The germline gives CDR1 MDHEN, CDR2 SYDVKM. Trimming removed 10 bases from V and 4 bases from J; junction bases left unmatched: 9. The CDR3 covers 13 residues. Looking up the rest from reference TRBV28 and TRBJ1-1 gives the full variable domain: DVKVTQSSRYLVKRTGEKVFLECVQDMDHENMFWYRQDPGLGLRLIYFSYDVKMKEKGDIPEGYSVSREKKERFSLILESASTNQTSMYLCATRRQGGTEAFFGQGTRLTVV.

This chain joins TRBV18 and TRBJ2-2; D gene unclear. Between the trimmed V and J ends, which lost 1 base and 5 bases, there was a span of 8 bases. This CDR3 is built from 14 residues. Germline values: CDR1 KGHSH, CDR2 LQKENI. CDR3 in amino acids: CASSPLQETGELFF. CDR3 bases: TGTGCCAGCTCACCACTTCAAGAGACCGGGGAGCTGTTTTTT.

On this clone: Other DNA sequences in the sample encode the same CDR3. The CDR3 coding sequence is TGTGCCTGGAGTCCTGGGAGCTCCTATAATTCACCCCTCCACTTT. Protein: CAWSPGSSYNSPLHF. The J gene is TRBJ1-6, the V gene TRBV30; D is uncertain. The CDR3 totals 15 residues. The germline V gene encodes CDR1 GTSNPN and CDR2 SVGIG (reference sequence). Trimming stripped 2 bases from V and 0 bases from J, with 8 bases between.

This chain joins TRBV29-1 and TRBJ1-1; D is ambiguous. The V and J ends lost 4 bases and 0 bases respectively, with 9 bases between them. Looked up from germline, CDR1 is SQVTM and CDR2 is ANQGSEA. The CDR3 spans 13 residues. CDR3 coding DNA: TGCAGCGTTGTTGTGGGCATGAACACTGAAGCTTTCTTT. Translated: CSVVVGMNTEAFF.

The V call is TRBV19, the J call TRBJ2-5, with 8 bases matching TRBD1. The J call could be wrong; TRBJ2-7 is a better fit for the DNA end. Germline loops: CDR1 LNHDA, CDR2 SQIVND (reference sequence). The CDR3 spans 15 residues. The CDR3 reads CASRKTGAFNYEQYF. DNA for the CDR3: TGTGCCAGTAGGAAGACAGGGGCCTTCAACTACGAGCAGTACTTC.

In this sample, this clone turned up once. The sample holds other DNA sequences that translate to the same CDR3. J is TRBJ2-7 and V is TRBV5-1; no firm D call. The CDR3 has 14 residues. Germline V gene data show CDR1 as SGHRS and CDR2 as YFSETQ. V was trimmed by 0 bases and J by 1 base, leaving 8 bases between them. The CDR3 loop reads CASSLEGGSYEQYF. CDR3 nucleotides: TGCGCCAGCAGCTTGGAAGGCGGTTCCTACGAGCAGTACTTC.

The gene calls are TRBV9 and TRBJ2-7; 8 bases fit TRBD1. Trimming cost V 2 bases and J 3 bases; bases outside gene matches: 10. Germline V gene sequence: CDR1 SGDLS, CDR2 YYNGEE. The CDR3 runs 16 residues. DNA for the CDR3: TGTGCCAGCAGCGTTGGCGCGGACAGGGCCGTCTACGAGCAGTACTTC. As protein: CASSVGADRAVYEQYF.

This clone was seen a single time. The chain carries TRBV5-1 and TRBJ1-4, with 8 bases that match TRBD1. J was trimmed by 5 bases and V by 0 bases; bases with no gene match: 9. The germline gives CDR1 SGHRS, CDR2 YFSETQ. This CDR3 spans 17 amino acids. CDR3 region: CASSLDPTGEVNEKLFF. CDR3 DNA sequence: TGCGCCAGCAGCTTGGACCCGACAGGGGAGGTCAATGAAAAACTGTTTTTT.

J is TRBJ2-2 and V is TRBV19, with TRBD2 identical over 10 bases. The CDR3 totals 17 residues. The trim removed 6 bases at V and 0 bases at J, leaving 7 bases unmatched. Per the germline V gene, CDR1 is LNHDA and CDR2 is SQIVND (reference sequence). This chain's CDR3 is CASRPPGLATNTGELFF. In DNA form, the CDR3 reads TGTGCCAGTAGGCCGCCGGGACTAGCGACGAACACCGGGGAGCTGTTTTTT.

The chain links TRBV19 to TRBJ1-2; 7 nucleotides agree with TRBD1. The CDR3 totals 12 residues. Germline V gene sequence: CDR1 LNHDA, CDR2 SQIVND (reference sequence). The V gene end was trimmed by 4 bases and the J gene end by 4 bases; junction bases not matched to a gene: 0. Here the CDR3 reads CASSTGGYGYTF. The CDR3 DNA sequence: TGTGCCAGTAGTACAGGGGGCTATGGCTACACCTTC.

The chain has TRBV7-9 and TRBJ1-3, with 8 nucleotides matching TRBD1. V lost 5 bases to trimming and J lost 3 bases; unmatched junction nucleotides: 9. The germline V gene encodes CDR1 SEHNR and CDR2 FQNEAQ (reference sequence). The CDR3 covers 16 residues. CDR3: CASSQTGASLGNTIYF. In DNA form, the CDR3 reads TGTGCCAGCAGCCAGACAGGGGCTTCCCTTGGAAACACCATATATTTT.

The DNA for the CDR3 is TGCGCCAGCAGCTTGGAGGGTGGGGTGGGCAATCAGCCCCAGCATTTT. Translated: CASSLEGGVGNQPQHF. This rearrangement joins TRBV5-1 to TRBJ1-5; D is uncertain. The V gene lost 0 bases and the J gene lost 2 bases, with 12 bases spanning the gap. Germline V lookup: CDR1 SGHRS, CDR2 YFSETQ. This CDR3 is 16 amino acids long.

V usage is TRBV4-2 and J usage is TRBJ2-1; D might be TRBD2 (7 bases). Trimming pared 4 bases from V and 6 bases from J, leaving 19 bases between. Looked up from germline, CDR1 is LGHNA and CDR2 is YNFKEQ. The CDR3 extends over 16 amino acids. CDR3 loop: CASSPGGRERSNEQFF. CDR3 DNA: TGTGCCAGCAGCCCCGGGGGGCGGGAGCGGAGCAATGAGCAGTTCTTC.